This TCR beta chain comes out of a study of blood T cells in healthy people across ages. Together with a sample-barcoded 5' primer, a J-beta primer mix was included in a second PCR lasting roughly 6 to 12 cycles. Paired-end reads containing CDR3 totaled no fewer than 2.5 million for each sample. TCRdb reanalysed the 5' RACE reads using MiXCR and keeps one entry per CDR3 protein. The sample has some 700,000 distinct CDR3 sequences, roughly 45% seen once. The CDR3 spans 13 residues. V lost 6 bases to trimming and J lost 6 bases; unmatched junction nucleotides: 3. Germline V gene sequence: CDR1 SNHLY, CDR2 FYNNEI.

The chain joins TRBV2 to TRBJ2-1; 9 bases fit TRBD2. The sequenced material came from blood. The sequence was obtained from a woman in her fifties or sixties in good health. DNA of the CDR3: TGTGCCAGCAGGCCAGCGGGAGGCAATGAGCAGTTCTTC. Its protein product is CASRPAGGNEQFF.